This T cell receptor (beta chain) derives from a study of CD8 T cells in Susac syndrome. Random hexamers primed reverse transcription of roughly 0.5 to 1 ug RNA. Amplification of TCR beta CDR3 by immunoSEQ multiplex PCR spanned 54 Vbeta and 13 Jbeta. TCRdb redid the calling of the immunoSEQ multiplex PCR reads with MiXCR, one entry per CDR3 protein. This sample carries a few hundred thousand distinct CDR3 sequences, roughly 81% of them seen once, and the ten largest clones take around 0.12%. Sequencing of TCR beta was performed on blood CD8+ T cells and on blood CD4+ T cells. Negative isolation was used for CD8+ and CD4+ T cells, and FACS enrichment was applied to TEMRA cells. The CDR3 has 12 amino acids. V lost 6 bases to trimming and J lost 14 bases, with 16 bases between them. Germline V gives CDR1 MNHEY, CDR2 SVGAGI.

This clonotype was sampled from a human donor with multiple sclerosis. Sequencing was done on a sample of CD8+ T cells from PBMCs. The chain combines TRBV6-5 with TRBJ1-4; no clear D. The CDR3 bases are TGTGCCAGCAGCCCTGGGCCAAGCCGGCTGTTTTTT. Encoded protein: CASSPGPSRLFF.